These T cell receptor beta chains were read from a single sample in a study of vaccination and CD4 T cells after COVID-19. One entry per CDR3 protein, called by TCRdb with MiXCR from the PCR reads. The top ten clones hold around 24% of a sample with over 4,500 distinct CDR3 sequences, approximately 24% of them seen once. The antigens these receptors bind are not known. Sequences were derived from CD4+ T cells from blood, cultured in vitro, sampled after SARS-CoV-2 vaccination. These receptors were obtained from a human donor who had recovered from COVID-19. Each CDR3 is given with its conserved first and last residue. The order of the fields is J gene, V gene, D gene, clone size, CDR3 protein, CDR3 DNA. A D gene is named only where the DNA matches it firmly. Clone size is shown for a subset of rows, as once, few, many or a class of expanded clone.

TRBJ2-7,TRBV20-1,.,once,CSARDALRDYEQYF,TGCAGTGCTAGAGATGCCCTGAGGGACTACGAGCAGTACTTC
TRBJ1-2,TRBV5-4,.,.,CASSLDRTDEKGYTF,TGTGCCAGCAGCTTGGATCGTACAGATGAAAAGGGCTACACCTTC
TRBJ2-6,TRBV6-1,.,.,CASMAVGSGANVLTF,TGTGCCAGCATGGCCGTTGGGTCTGGGGCCAACGTCCTGACTTTC
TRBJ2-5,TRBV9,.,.,CASSVEGTGYQTQYF,TGTGCCAGCAGCGTAGAGGGCACAGGGTACCAGACCCAGTACTTC
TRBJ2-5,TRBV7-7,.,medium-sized,CASSLGFGAETQYF,TGTGCCAGCAGCTTGGGGTTCGGGGCTGAGACCCAGTACTTC
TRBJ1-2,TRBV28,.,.,CAVAGAERRHYGYTF,TGTGCCGTGGCAGGGGCAGAACGGAGGCACTATGGCTACACCTTC
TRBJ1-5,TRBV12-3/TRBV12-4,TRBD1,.,CASSPGQARDQPQHF,TGTGCCAGCAGCCCTGGACAGGCTAGAGATCAGCCCCAGCATTTT
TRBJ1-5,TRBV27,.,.,CASSSRRSGNNQPQHF,TGTGCCAGCAGTTCCCGTCGCTCGGGCAACAATCAGCCCCAGCATTTT
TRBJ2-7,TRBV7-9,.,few,CASSLEMVQYF,TGTGCCAGCAGCTTAGAGATGGTGCAGTACTTC
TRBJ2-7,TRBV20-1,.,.,CSARVGSGQYF,TGCAGTGCGAGAGTAGGGAGTGGGCAGTACTTC
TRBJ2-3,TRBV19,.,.,CTSSTGWTDTQYF,TGTACCAGTAGTACAGGGTGGACAGATACGCAGTATTTT
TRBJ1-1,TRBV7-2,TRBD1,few,CASIVGDRNTEAFF,TGTGCCAGCATCGTCGGGGACAGGAACACTGAAGCTTTCTTT
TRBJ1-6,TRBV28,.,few,CASNKSRGGPNSPLHF,TGTGCCAGCAACAAAAGCCGTGGGGGGCCGAATTCACCCCTCCACTTT
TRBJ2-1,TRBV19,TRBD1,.,CASRDRYNEQFF,TGTGCCAGTAGGGACAGGTACAATGAGCAGTTCTTC
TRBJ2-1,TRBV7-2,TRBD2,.,CASSSAGGGYNEQFF,TGTGCCAGCAGCTCAGCGGGAGGGGGGTACAATGAGCAGTTCTTC
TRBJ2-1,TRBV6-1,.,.,CASSDKGAEQFF,TGTGCCAGCAGTGACAAGGGCGCTGAGCAGTTCTTC
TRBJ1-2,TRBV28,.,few,CASSSSPNYGYTF,TGTGCCAGCAGTTCATCACCGAACTATGGCTACACCTTC